This T cell receptor beta chain derives from a study of OX40 agonist ivuxolimab in advanced cancers. In the study overall: The costimulatory receptor OX40 (CD134) was targeted by ivuxolimab, a fully human IgG2 agonistic monoclonal antibody. Intravenous ivuxolimab was administered to patients every 2 weeks at six dose levels: 0.01, 0.1, 0.3, 1.5, 3 and 10 mg/kg. Among the roughly 50 dose-escalation patients, about 19 had hepatocellular carcinoma, around 15 melanoma, 9 renal cell carcinoma and 9 head and neck cancer. The dose-escalation cohort was about 87% male with a mean age of about 60 years, ranging from roughly 20 to 80. Prior anti-PD-1, anti-PD-L1 or anti-CTLA-4 therapy was permitted, and about two fifths of dose-escalation patients had received checkpoint inhibitors. Three dose-escalation patients achieved partial responses, one with hepatocellular carcinoma and two with cutaneous melanoma. The point of sequencing TCRbeta in the periphery was to test whether ivuxolimab changed TCR sequence diversity and drove clonal T-cell expansion. The paper covers the monotherapy dose-escalation part of the phase I ivuxolimab trial, which included N = 52 patients. Points the paper makes about the study in general: At doses of 0.1 to 3.0 mg/kg, clonal expansion of both CD4+ and CD8+ T cells in blood was seen between baseline and week 6. On average, CD8+ T cells showed more expanded clones than CD4+ T cells after ivuxolimab. Low levels of normalized T-cell clonal expansion were also shown by some nonresponding patients. Partial responders in the 0.1-3.0 mg/kg groups had among the lowest normalized peripheral clonal expansion, especially among CD8+ T cells. Which antigens the clonally expanded peripheral T cells were specific for was not determined.

Turning to this clone: Its antigen remains undetermined. No base-level quality is on record; no much larger clone is a single base apart.

The trial excluded patients who had a history of autoimmune disease or were on systemic immunosuppression. Peripheral blood for TCR sequencing was collected from all dose cohorts at baseline, on cycle 4 day 1, and on cycle 7 day 1. The samples were drawn from a first-in-human, open-label, multicenter phase I dose-escalation trial of ivuxolimab. Adults with locally advanced or metastatic head and neck squamous cell, hepatocellular, melanoma or renal cell carcinoma were enrolled in the trial. Before TCR sequencing, CD4+ and CD8+ T cells were separately sorted from peripheral blood. Genomic DNA was extracted from sorted cells for sequencing of the TCRbeta CDR3 region. TCRbeta CDR3 regions were sequenced using the immunoSEQ Assay. What TCRdb holds here is the immuneACCESS table cut down to in-frame rearrangements. Part of the clones is not present; checked against another copy, under half of the missing clones reflect an unresolved V gene, and the others are unexplained. The table for this sample lists tens of thousands of clones; under 85% of them were counted only once. The ten largest clones take up approximately 19% of the sample.

Taken from the germline V gene, the CDR1 and CDR2 loops are SGHTA and FQGNSA. Measured from the cysteine to the phenylalanine, the CDR3 is 16 residues long. Only CDR3 DNA is held: 48 bases, read in frame from base 1. V is shortened by 4 bases, J by 2 bases, and the region joining them spans 15 bases. The TCR comes from an adult with an advanced solid tumor such as melanoma, head and neck, liver or kidney cancer. The receptor chain draws on TRBV7-2 and TRBJ1-3; TRBD1 is a weak D gene call, 5 bases matching. This specimen was CD4+ or CD8+ T cells sorted from blood, taken in a trial of the OX40 agonist ivuxolimab. The nucleotide sequence is given as TGTGCCAGCAGCTCCTCCGGGGCAGGGACTGGAAACACCATATATTTT. This codes for CASSSSGAGTGNTIYF.